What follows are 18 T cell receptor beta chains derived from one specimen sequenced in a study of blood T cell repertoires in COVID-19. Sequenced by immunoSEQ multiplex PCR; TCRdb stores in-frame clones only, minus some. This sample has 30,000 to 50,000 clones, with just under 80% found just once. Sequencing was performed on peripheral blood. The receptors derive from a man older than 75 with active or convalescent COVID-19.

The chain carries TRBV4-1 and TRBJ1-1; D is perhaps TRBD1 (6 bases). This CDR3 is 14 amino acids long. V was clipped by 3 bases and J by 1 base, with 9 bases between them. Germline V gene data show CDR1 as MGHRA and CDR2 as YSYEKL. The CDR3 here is CASSHLTGNTEAFF. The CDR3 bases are TGCGCCAGCAGCCACCTGACAGGGAACACTGAAGCTTTCTTT.

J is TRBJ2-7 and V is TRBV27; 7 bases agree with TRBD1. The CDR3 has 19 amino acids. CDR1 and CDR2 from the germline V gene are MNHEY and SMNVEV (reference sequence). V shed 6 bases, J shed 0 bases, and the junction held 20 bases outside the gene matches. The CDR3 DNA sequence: TGTGCCAGCAGCCCAAAACCACCCCTGGGCAGGGACAGCTCCTACGAGCAGTACTTC. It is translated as CASSPKPPLGRDSSYEQYF.

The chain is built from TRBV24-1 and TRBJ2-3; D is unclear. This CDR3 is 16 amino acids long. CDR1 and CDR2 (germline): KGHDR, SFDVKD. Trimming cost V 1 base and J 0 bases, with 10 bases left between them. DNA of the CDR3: TGTGCCACCAGTGATTTACCCTCCGGGAGCACAGATACGCAGTATTTT. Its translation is CATSDLPSGSTDTQYF.

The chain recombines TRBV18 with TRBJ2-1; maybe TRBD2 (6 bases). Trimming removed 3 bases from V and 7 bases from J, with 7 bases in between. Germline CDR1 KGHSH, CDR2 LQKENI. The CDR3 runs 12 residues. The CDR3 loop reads CASSPAGNEQFF. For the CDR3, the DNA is TGTGCCAGCTCACCGGCGGGGAATGAGCAGTTCTTC. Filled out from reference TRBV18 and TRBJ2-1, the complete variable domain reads NAGVMQNPRHLVRRRGQEARLRCSPMKGHSHVYWYRQLPEEGLKFMVYLQKENIIDESGMPKERFSAEFPKEGPSILRIQQVVRGDSAAYFCASSPAGNEQFFGPGTRLTVL.

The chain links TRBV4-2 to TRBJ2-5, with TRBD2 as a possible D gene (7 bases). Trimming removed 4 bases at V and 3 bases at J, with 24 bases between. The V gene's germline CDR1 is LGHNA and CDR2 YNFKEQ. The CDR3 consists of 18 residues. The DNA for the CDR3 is TGTGCCAGCAGCCGAGACCTAAAGGGGGGGGCGAGTAAAGAGACCCAGTACTTC. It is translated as CASSRDLKGGASKETQYF.

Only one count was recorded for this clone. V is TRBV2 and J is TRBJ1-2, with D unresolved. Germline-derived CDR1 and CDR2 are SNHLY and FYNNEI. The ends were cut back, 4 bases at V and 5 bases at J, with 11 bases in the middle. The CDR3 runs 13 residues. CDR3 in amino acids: CASSVRRIYGYTF. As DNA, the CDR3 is TGTGCCAGCAGTGTTCGCAGGATTTATGGCTACACCTTC.

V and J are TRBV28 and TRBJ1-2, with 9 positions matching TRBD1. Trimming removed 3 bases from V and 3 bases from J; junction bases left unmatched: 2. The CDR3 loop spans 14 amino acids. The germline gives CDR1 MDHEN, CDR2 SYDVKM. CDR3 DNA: TGTGCCAGCAGTTTCGGACAGGGGCACTATGGCTACACCTTC. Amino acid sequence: CASSFGQGHYGYTF.

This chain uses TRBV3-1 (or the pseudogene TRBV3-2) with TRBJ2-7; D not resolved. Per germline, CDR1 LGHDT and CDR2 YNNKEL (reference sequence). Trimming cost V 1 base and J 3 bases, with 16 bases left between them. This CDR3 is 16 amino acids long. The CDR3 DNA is TGTGCCAGCAGCCAAGGAGGAGCGCGAGCCTTCTACGAGCAGTACTTC. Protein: CASSQGGARAFYEQYF.

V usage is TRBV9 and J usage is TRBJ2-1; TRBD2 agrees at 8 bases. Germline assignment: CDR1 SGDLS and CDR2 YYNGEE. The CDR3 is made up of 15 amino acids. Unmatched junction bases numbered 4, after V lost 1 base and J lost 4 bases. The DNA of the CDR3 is TGTGCCAGCAGCGTAAAACTAGCGGCATACAATGAGCAGTTCTTC. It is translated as CASSVKLAAYNEQFF.

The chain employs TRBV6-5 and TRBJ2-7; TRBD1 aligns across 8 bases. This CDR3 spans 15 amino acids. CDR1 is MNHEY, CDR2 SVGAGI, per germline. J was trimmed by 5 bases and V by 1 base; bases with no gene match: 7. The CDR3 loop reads CASSYFRTGSHEQYF. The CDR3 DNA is TGTGCCAGCAGTTACTTCCGGACAGGGTCCCACGAGCAGTACTTC.

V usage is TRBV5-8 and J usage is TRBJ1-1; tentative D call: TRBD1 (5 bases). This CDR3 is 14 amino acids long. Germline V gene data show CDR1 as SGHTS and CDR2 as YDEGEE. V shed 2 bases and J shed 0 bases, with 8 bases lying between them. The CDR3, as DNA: TGTGCCAGCAGCTTCGGACACATGAACACTGAAGCTTTCTTT. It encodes CASSFGHMNTEAFF.

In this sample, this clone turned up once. As DNA, the CDR3 is TGTGCCAGCAGCCCACCCCGGGTCCCACCGTTCTACGAGCAGTACTTC. Encoded protein: CASSPPRVPPFYEQYF. The chain combines TRBV5-8 with TRBJ2-7; no definite D call. V was pared by 4 bases and J by 3 bases, with 20 bases between. In germline, CDR1 is SGHTS, CDR2 YDEGEE. The CDR3 length is 16 residues.

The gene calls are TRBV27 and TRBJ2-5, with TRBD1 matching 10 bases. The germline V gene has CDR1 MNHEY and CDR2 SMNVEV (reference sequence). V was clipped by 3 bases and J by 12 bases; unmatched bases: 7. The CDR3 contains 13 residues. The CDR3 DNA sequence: TGTGCCAGCAGTTTGGGACAGGGGAGGCCCGAGTACTTC. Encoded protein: CASSLGQGRPEYF.

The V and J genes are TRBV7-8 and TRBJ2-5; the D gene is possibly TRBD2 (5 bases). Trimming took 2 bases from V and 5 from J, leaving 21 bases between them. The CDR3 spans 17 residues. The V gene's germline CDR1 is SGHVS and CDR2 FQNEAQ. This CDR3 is CASSLTAAPITGETQYF. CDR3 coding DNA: TGTGCCAGCAGCTTAACAGCGGCACCCATAACGGGGGAGACCCAGTACTTC.

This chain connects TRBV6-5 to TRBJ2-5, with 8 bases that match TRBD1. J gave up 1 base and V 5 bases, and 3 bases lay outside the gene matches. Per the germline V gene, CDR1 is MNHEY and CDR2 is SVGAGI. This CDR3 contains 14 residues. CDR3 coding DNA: TGTGCCAGCAGTAGGGACAGGTTCCAAGAGACCCAGTACTTC. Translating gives CASSRDRFQETQYF.

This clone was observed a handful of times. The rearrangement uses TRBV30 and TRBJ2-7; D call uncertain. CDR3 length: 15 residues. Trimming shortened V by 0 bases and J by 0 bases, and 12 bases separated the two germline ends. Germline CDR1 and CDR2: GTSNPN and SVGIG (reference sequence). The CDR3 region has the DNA TGTGCCTGGAGTGTCAACCCACCGAGCTCCTACGAGCAGTACTTC. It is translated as CAWSVNPPSSYEQYF.

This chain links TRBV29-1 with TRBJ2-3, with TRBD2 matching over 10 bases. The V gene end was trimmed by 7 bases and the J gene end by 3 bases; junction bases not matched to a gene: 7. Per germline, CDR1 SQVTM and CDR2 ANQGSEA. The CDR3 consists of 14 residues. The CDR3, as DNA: TGCAGCGCCGAAGCGGGGGGGCATACAGATACGCAGTATTTT. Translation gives CSAEAGGHTDTQYF.

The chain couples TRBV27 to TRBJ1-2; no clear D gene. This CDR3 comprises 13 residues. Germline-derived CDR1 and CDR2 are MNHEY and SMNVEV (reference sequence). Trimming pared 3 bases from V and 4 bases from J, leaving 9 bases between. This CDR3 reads CASSFHSFYGYTF. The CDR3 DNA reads TGTGCCAGCAGTTTCCACAGTTTCTATGGCTACACCTTC.